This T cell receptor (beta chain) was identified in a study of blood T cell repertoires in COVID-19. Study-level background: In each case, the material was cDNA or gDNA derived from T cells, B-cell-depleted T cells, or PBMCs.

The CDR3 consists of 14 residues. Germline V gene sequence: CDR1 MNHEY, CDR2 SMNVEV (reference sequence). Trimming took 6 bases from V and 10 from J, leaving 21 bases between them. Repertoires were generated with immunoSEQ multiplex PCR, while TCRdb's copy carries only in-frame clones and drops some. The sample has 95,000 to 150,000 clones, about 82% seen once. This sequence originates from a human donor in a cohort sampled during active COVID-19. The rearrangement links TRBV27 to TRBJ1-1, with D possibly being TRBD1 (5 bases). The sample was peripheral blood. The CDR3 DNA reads TGTGCCAGCAGCCACGATACCGGTGGGGGGTTAGCTTTCTTT. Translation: CASSHDTGGGLAFF.